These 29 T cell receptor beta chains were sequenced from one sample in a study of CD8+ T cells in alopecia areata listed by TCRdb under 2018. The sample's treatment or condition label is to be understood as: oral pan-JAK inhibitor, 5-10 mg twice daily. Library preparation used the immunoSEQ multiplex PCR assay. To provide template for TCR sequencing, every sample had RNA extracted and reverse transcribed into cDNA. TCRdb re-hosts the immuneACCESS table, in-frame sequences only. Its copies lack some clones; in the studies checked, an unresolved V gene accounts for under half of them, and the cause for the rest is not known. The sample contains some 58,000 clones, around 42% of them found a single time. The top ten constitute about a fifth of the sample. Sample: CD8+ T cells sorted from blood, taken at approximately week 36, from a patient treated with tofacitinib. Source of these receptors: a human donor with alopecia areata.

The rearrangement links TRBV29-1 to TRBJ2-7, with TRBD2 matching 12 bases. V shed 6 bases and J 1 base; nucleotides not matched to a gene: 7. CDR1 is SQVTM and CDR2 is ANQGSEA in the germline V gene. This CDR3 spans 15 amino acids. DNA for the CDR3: TGCAGCGTACGCCCCGGACTAGCGGGGTCCTACGAGCAGTACTTC. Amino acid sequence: CSVRPGLAGSYEQYF.

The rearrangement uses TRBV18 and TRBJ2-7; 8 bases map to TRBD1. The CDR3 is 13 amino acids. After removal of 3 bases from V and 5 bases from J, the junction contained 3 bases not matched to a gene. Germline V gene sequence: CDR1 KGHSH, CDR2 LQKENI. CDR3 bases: TGTGCCAGCTCACCGCCGGACAGGGACGAGCAGTACTTC. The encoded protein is CASSPPDRDEQYF.

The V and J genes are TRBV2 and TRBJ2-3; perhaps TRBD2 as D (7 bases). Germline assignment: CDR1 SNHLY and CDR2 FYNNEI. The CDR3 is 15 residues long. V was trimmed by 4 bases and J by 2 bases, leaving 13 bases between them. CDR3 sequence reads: CASSGGGEDTDTQYF. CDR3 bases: TGTGCCAGCAGTGGGGGGGGCGAAGACACAGATACGCAGTATTTT.

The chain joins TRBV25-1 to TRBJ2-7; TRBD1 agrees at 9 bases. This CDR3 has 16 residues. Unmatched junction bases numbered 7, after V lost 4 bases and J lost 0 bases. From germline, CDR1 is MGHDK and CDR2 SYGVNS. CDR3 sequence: CASSGPGQGTSYEQYF. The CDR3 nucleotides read TGTGCCAGCAGTGGCCCCGGACAGGGGACCTCCTACGAGCAGTACTTC.

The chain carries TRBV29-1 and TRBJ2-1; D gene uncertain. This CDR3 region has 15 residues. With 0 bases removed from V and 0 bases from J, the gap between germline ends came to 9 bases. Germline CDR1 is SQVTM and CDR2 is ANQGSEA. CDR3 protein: CSVEEGLSSYNEQFF. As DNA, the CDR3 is TGCAGCGTTGAAGAAGGGCTAAGCTCCTACAATGAGCAGTTCTTC.

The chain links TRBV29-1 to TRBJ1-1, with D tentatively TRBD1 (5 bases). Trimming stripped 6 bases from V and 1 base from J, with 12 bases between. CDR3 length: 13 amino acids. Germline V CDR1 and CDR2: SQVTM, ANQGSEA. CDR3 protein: CSVGDGGNTEAFF. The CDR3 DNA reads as TGCAGCGTCGGGGACGGGGGGAACACTGAAGCTTTCTTT.

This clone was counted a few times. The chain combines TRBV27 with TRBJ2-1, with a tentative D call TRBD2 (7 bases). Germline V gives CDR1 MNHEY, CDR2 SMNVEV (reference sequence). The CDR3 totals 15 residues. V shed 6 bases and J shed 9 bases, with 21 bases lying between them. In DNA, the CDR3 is TGTGCCAGCAGCTCCGGGGGCCGCGGGAGCGCTGAGCAGTTCTTC. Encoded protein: CASSSGGRGSAEQFF.

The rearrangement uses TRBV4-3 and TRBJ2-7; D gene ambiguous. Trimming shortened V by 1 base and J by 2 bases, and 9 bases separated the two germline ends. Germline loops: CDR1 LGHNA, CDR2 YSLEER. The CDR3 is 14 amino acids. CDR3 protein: CASSQGVAAYEQYF. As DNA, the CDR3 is TGCGCCAGCAGCCAAGGAGTCGCCGCCTACGAGCAGTACTTC.

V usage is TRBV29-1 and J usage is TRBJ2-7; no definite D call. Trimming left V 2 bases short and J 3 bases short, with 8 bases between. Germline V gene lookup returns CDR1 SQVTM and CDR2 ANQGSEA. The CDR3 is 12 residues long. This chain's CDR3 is CSVESWDYEQYF. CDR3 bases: TGCAGCGTTGAAAGTTGGGACTACGAGCAGTACTTC.

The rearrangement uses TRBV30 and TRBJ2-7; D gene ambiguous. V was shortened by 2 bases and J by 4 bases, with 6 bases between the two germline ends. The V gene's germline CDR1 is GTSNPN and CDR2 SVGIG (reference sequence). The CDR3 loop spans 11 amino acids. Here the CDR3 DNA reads TGTGCCTGGAGTATCCAATACGAGCAGTACTTC. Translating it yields CAWSIQYEQYF.

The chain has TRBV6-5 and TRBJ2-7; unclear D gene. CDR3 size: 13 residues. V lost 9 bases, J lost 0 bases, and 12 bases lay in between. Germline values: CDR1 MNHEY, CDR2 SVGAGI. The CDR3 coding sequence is TGTGCCAGTTCGGACGCCTTCTCCTACGAGCAGTACTTC. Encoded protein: CASSDAFSYEQYF.

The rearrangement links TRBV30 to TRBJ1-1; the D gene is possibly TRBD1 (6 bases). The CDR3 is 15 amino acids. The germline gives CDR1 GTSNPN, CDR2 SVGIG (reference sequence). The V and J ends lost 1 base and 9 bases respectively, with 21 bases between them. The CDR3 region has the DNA TGTGCCTGGAGTGAGCCGGGGGGCGCTGGGGGCAAAGCTTTCTTT. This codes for CAWSEPGGAGGKAFF.

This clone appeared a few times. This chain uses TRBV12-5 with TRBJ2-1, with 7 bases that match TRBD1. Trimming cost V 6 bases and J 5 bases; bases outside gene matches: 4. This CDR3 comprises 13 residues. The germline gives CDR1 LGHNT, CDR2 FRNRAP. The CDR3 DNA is TGTGCTAGTGGCTCCGGACAGGACAATGAGCAGTTCTTC. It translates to CASGSGQDNEQFF.

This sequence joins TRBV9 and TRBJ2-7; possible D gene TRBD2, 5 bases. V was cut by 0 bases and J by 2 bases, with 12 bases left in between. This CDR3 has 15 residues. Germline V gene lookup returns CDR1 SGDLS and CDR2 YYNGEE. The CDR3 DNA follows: TGTGCCAGCAGCGTAGACGAGGGTCTACCCTACGAGCAGTACTTC. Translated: CASSVDEGLPYEQYF.

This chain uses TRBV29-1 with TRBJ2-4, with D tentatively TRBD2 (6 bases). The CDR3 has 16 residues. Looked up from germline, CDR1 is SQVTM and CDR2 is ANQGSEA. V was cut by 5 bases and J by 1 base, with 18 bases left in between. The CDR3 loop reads CSVPGLGEGAKNIQYF. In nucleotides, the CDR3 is TGCAGCGTTCCGGGACTTGGCGAGGGGGCCAAAAACATTCAGTACTTC.

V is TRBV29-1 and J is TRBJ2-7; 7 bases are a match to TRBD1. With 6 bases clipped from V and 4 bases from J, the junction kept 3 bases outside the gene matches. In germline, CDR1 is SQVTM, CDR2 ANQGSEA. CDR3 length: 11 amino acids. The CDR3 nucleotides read TGCAGCGTAGGGACAGTTTACGAGCAGTACTTC. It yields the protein CSVGTVYEQYF.

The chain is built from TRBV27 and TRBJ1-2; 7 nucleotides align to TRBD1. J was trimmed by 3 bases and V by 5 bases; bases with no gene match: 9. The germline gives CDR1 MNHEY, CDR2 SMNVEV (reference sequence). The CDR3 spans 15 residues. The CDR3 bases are TGTGCCAGCAGTCCCGTACAGGGGTCGGACTATGGCTACACCTTC. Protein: CASSPVQGSDYGYTF.

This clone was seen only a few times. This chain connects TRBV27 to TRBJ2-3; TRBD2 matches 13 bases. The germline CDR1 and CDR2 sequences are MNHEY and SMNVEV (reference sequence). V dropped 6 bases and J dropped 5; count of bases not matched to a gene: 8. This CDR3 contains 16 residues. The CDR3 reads CASSLGLAGVIDTQYF. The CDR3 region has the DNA TGTGCCAGCAGCCTCGGACTAGCGGGAGTTATAGATACGCAGTATTTT.

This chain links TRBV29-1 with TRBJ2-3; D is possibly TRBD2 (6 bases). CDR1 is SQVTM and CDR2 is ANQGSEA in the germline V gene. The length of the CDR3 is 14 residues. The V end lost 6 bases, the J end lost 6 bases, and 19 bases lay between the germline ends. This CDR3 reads CSVRGIRGRDTQYF. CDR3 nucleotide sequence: TGCAGCGTCCGGGGGATTCGGGGTCGGGATACGCAGTATTTT.

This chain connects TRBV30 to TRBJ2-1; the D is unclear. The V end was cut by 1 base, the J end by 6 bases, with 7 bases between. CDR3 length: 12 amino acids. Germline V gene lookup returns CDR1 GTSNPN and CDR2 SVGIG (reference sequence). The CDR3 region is CAWSGATNEQFF. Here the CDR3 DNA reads TGTGCCTGGAGTGGTGCTACCAATGAGCAGTTCTTC.

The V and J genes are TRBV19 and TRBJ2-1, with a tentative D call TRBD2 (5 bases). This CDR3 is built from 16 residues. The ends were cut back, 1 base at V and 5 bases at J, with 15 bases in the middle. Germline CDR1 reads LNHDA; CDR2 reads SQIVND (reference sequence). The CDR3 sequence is CASSIGSRPSHNEQFF. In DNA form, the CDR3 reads TGTGCCAGTAGTATAGGGTCTCGGCCTAGCCACAATGAGCAGTTCTTC.

In nucleotides, the CDR3 is TGTGCCATCAGTGGGGGACAGGGTCAATCCTCCTACGAGCAGTACTTC. The encoded protein is CAISGGQGQSSYEQYF. The chain carries TRBV10-3 and TRBJ2-7; 9 bases are a match to TRBD1. There are 16 residues in the CDR3. Germline V gene lookup returns CDR1 ENHRY and CDR2 SYGVKD. Losses at the gene ends were 4 bases for V and 0 bases for J; bases not matched to a gene: 7.

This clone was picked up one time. CDR3 sequence: CASSHRGASGSNEQFF. In nucleotides, the CDR3 is TGTGCCAGCAGCCACAGGGGGGCTAGCGGGAGTAATGAGCAGTTCTTC. This chain connects TRBV7-2 to TRBJ2-1; 10 bases align to TRBD2. The V segment lost 5 bases and the J segment 7 bases; nucleotides outside the gene matches: 11. Germline V gene data show CDR1 as SGHTA and CDR2 as FQGNSA. This CDR3 has 16 amino acids.

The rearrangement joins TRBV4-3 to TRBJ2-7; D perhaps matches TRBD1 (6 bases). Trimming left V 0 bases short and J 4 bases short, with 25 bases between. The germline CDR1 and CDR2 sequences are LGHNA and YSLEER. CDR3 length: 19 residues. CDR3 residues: CASSQDPPDSGINLYEQYF. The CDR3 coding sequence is TGCGCCAGCAGCCAAGATCCTCCGGACAGTGGGATTAACTTGTACGAGCAGTACTTC.

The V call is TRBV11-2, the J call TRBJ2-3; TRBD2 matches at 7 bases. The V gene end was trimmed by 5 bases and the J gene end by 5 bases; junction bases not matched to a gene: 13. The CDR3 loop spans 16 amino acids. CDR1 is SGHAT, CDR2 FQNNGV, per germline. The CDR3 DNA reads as TGTGCCAGCAGCCCGAAAACTGGACTAGACAGAGATACGCAGTATTTT. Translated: CASSPKTGLDRDTQYF.

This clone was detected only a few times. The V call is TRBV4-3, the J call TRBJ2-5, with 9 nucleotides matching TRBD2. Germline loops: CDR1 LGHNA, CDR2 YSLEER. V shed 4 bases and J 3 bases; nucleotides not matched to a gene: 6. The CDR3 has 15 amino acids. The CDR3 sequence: CASSRGSGGEETQYF. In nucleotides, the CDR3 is TGCGCCAGCAGCCGAGGTAGCGGGGGAGAAGAGACCCAGTACTTC.

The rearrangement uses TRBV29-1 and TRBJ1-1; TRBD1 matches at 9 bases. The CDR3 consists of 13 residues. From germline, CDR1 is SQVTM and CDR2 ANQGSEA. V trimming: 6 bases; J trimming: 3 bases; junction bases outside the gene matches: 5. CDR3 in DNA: TGCAGCGTATACAGGGGGCCTGACACTGAAGCTTTCTTT. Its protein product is CSVYRGPDTEAFF.

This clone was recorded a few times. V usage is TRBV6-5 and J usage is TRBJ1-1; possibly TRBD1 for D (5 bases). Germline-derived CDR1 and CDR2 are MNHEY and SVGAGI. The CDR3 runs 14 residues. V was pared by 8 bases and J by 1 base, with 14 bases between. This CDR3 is CASRAGGSNTEAFF. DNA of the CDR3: TGTGCCAGCCGGGCCGGGGGTTCGAACACTGAAGCTTTCTTT.

In DNA form, the CDR3 reads TGTGCCAGCAACTCCCCTAGCGGGAGTAGGACAGATACGCAGTATTTT. This gives the protein CASNSPSGSRTDTQYF. The chain couples TRBV2 to TRBJ2-3; 10 bases match TRBD2. Germline V gene sequence: CDR1 SNHLY, CDR2 FYNNEI. CDR3 length: 16 residues. The V gene end was trimmed by 7 bases and the J gene end by 3 bases; junction bases not matched to a gene: 10.